This TCR beta chain was captured in a study of T cell responses to AZD1222 COVID-19 vaccine. V shed 3 bases and J 7 bases; nucleotides not matched to a gene: 3. This CDR3 has 13 residues. CDR1 and CDR2 (germline): KGHSH, LQKENI. Produced via immunoSEQ multiplex PCR; TCRdb's table is partial and in-frame only. Among around 62,000 clones listed, roughly 89% were seen once. Overall study results and limits: Clonal diversity may have been underestimated in mostly white British donors.

About this clone: Its cognate antigen is unknown.

The source of this sequence is an adult in good health. This sequence joins TRBV18 and TRBJ1-2; 9 bases align to TRBD1. The sample in question was peripheral blood, obtained on day 0 of AZD1222 vaccination. The chain's CDR3 is CASSPDRGIGYTF. CDR3 nucleotides: TGTGCCAGCTCACCCGACAGGGGGATTGGCTACACCTTC.